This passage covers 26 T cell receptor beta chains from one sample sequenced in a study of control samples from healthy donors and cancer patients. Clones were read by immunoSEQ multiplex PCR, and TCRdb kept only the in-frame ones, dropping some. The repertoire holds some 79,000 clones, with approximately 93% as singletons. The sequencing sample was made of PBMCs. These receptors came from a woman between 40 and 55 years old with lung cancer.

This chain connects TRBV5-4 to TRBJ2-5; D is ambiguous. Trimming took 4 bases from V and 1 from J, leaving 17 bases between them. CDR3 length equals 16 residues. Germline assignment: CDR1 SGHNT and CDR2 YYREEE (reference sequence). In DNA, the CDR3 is TGTGCCAGCAGCCCGAGAGAGCCCTCGGGCCAAGAGACCCAGTACTTC. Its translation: CASSPREPSGQETQYF.

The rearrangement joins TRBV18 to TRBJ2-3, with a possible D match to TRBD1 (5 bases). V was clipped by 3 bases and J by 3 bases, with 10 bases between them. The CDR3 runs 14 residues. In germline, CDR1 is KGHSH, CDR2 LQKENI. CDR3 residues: CASSPLTATDTQYF. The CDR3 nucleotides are TGTGCCAGCTCACCGTTGACAGCTACAGATACGCAGTATTTT.

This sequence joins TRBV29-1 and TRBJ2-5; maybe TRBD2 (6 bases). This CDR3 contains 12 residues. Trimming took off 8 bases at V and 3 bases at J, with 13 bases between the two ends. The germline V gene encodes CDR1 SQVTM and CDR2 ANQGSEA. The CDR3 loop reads CSSAGGEETQYF. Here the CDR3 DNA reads TGCAGCTCCGCCGGGGGAGAAGAGACCCAGTACTTC.

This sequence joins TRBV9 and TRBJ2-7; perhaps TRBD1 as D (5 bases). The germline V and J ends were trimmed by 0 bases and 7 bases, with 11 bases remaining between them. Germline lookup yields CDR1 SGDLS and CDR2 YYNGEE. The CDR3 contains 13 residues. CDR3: CASSVDPGREQYF. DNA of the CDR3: TGTGCCAGCAGCGTAGATCCAGGGCGGGAGCAGTACTTC.

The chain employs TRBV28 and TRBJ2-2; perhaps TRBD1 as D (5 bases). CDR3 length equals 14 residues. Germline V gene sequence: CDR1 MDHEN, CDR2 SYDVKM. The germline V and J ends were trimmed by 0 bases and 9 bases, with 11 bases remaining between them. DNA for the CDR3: TGTGCCAGCAGTTTATGGGGGCCCGATAGGGAGCTGTTTTTT. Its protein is CASSLWGPDRELFF. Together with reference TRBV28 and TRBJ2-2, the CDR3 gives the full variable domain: DVKVTQSSRYLVKRTGEKVFLECVQDMDHENMFWYRQDPGLGLRLIYFSYDVKMKEKGDIPEGYSVSREKKERFSLILESASTNQTSMYLCASSLWGPDRELFFGEGSRLTVL.

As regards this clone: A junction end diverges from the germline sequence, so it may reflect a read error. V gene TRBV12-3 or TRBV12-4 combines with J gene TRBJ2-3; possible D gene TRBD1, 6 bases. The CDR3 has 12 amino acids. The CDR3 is CASTPPGAAPVF. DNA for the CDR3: TGTGCCAGCACCCCCCCAGGGGCCGCACCCGTTTTT.

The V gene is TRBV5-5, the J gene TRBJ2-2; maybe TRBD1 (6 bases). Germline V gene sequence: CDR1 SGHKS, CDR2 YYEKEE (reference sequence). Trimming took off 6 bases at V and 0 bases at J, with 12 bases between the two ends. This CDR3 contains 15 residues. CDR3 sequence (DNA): TGTGCCAGCAACCCGGGACATACGAACACCGGGGAGCTGTTTTTT. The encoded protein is CASNPGHTNTGELFF.

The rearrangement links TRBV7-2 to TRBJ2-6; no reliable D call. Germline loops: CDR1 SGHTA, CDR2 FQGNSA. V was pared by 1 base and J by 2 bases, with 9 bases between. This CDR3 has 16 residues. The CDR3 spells CASSLDGSAGANVLTF. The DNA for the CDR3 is TGTGCCAGCAGCTTAGACGGCAGTGCTGGGGCCAACGTCCTGACTTTC.

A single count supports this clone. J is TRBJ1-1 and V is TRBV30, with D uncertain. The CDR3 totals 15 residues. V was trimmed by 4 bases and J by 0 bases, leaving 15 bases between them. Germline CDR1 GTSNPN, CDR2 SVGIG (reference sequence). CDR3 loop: CAWIFQAALNTEAFF. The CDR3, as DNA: TGTGCCTGGATTTTCCAGGCTGCCCTGAACACTGAAGCTTTCTTT.

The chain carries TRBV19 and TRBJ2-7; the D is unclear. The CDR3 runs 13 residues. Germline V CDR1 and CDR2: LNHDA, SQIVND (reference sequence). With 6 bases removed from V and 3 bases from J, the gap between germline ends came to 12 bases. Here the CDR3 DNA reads TGTGCCAGTAGCACCCAGACCGGCTACGAGCAGTACTTC. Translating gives CASSTQTGYEQYF.

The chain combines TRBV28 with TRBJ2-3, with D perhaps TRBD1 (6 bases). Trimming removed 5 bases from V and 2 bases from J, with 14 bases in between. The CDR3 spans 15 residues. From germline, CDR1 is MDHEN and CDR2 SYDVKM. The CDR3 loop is CASSPRDTHTDTQYF. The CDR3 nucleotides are TGTGCCAGCAGTCCCAGGGACACCCACACAGATACGCAGTATTTT.

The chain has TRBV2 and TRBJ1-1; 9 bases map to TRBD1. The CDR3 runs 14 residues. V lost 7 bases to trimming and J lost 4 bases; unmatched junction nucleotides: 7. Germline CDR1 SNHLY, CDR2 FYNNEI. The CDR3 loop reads CASIPGQGFTEAFF. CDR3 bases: TGTGCCAGCATCCCGGGACAGGGCTTCACTGAAGCTTTCTTT.

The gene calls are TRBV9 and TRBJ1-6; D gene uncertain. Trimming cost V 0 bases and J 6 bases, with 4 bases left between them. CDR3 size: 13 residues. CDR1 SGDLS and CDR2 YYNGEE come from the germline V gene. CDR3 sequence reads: CASSVEFNSPLHF. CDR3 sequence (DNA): TGTGCCAGCAGCGTAGAGTTTAATTCACCCCTCCACTTT.

The CDR3 region has the DNA TGTGCCAGCAGCCAAGAAAGGACAGGGGGCACTGAAGCTTTCTTT. It yields the protein CASSQERTGGTEAFF. V usage is TRBV3-1 (or the pseudogene TRBV3-2) and J usage is TRBJ1-1; TRBD1 matches at 10 bases. Germline assignment: CDR1 LGHDT and CDR2 YNNKEL (reference sequence). The CDR3 length is 15 residues. Trimming took 0 bases from V and 4 from J; bases not matched to a gene: 2.

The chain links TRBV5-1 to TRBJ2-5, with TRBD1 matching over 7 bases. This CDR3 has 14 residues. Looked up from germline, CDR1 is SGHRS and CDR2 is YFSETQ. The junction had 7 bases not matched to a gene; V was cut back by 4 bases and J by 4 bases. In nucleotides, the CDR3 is TGCGCCAGCAGCGACACAGGGGCCGGAGAGACCCAGTACTTC. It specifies CASSDTGAGETQYF. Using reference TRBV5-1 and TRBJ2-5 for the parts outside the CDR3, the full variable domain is KAGVTQTPRYLIKTRGQQVTLSCSPISGHRSVSWYQQTPGQGLQFLFEYFSETQRNKGNFPGRFSGRQFSNSRSEMNVSTLELGDSALYLCASSDTGAGETQYFGPGTRLLVL.

The CDR3 loop reads CASSHRGGYTDTQYF. Here the CDR3 DNA reads TGTGCCAGCAGCCACAGGGGGGGGTACACAGATACGCAGTATTTT. The chain couples TRBV2 to TRBJ2-3; weak D call: TRBD1 (8 bases). Germline assignment: CDR1 SNHLY and CDR2 FYNNEI. V lost 6 bases, J lost 2 bases, and 15 bases lay in between. The CDR3 covers 15 residues. Supplemented by reference TRBV2 and TRBJ2-3, the full variable domain reads EPEVTQTPSHQVTQMGQEVILRCVPISNHLYFYWYRQILGQKVEFLVSFYNNEISEKSEIFDDQFSVERPDGSNFTLKIRSTKLEDSAMYFCASSHRGGYTDTQYFGPGTRLTVL.

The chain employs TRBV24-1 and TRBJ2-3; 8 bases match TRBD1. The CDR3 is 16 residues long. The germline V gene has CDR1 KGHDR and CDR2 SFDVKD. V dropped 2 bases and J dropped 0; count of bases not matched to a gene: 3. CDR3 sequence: CATSDSRQGSTDTQYF. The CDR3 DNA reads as TGTGCCACCAGTGATTCCCGACAGGGGAGCACAGATACGCAGTATTTT.

CDR3 residues: CASTRTSTSEAFF. CDR3 bases: TGTGCCAGCACCCGGACCAGCACTTCCGAAGCTTTCTTT. V is TRBV28 and J is TRBJ1-1; D is uncertain. There are 13 residues in the CDR3. Trimming cost V 7 bases and J 8 bases, with 17 bases left between them. CDR1 is MDHEN and CDR2 is SYDVKM in the germline V gene.

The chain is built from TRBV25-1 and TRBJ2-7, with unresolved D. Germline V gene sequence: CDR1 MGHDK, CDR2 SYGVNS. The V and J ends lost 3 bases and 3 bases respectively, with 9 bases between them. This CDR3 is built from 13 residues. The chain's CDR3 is CASSDQLLYEQYF. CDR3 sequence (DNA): TGTGCCAGCAGTGATCAGCTCCTCTACGAGCAGTACTTC.

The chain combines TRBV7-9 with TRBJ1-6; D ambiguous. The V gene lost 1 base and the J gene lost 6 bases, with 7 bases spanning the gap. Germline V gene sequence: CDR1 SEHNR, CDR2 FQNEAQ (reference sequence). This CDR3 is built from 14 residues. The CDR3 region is CASSLGQSNSPLHF. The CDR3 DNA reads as TGTGCCAGCAGCTTAGGCCAGAGTAATTCACCCCTCCACTTT.

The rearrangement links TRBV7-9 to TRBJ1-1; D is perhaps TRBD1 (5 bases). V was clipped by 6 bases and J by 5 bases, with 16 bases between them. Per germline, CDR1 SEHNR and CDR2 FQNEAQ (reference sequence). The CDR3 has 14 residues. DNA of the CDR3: TGTGCCAGCAGAACCGAAGGGGCAGGGACTGAAGCTTTCTTT. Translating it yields CASRTEGAGTEAFF. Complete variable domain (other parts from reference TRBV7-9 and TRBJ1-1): DTGVSQNPRHKITKRGQNVTFRCDPISEHNRLYWYRQTLGQGPEFLTYFQNEAQLEKSRLLSDRFSAERPKGSFSTLEIQRTEQGDSAMYLCASRTEGAGTEAFFGQGTRLTVV.

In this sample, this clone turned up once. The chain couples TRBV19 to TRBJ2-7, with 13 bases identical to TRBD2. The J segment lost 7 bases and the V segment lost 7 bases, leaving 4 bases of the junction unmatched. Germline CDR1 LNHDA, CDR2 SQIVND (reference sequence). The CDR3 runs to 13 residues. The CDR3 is CASTGLAGEEQYF. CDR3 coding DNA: TGTGCCAGTACCGGACTAGCGGGGGAAGAGCAGTACTTC.

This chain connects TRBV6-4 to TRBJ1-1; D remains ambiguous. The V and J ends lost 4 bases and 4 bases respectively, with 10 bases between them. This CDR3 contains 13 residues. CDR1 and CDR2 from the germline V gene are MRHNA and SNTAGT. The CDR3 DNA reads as TGTGCCAGCAGTGTCGGCAGGAGCACTGAAGCTTTCTTT. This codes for CASSVGRSTEAFF.

CDR3 DNA: TGTGCCAGCAGCCAAGGATTTTTAGGCTCTCCTCCCCTCCACTTT. It yields the protein CASSQGFLGSPPLHF. The J gene is TRBJ1-6, the V gene TRBV3-1 (or the pseudogene TRBV3-2); D is uncertain. Trimming removed 1 base from V and 13 bases from J, with 17 bases in between. Germline lookup yields CDR1 LGHDT and CDR2 YNNKEL (reference sequence). The CDR3 is 15 residues long.

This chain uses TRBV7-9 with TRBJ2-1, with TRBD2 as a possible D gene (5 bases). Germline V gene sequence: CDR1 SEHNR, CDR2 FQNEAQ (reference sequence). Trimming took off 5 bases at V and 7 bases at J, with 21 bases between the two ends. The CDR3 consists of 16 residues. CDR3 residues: CASSAFSGMGMNEQFF. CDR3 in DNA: TGTGCCAGCAGCGCCTTCTCGGGGATGGGGATGAATGAGCAGTTCTTC.

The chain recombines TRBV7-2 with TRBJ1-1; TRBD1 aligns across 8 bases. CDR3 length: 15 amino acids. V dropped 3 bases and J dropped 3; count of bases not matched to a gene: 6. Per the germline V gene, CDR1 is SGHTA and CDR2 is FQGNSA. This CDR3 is CASSFRQGADTEAFF. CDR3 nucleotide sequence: TGTGCCAGCAGCTTTCGCCAGGGGGCTGACACTGAAGCTTTCTTT.